A selection of T cell receptor beta chains follows, all from one sample in a study of shared clonotypes between healthy human individuals. Assay used: immunoSEQ multiplex PCR; TCRdb lists only in-frame clones, some missing. The top ten clones hold less than 0.12% of a sample with about 610,000 clones, about 96% of them seen once. Sequenced: naive CD8+ T cells sorted from blood. Source of these receptors: a woman aged 30 to 39 in good health. The CDR3 runs from the conserved cysteine through the conserved F or W. D genes are given only for firm matches. Some rows have no size entry. The others give once, few or many, or a class for an expanded clone.

TRBD2	.	TRBV11-2	TRBJ2-3	17	TGTGCCAGCAGCTTAGGGGAGACTAGCTCTAGTGGAGATACGCAGTATTTT	CASSLGETSSSGDTQYF
TRBD1	.	TRBV5-1	TRBJ1-2	16	TGCGCCAGCAGCCAGGACAGGCAGAAAGTAGGTGATGGCTACACCTTC	CASSQDRQKVGDGYTF
.	.	TRBV7-9	TRBJ2-3	14	TGTGCCAGCAGCTTAGCAGCGGTCACAGATACGCAGTATTTT	CASSLAAVTDTQYF
.	.	TRBV27	TRBJ2-7	15	TGTGCCAGCAGTTCTACCCTGGACGGAAACTACGAGCAGTACTTC	CASSSTLDGNYEQYF
TRBD2	.	TRBV7-7	TRBJ2-7	13	TGTGCCAGCAGCCCCGGGAGGTCCTACGAGCAGTACTTC	CASSPGRSYEQYF
TRBD1	once	TRBV27	TRBJ2-7	13	TGTGCCAGCAGTTTGACAGGGGCCAACGAGCAGTACTTC	CASSLTGANEQYF
.	.	TRBV10-2	TRBJ2-1	14	TGCGCCAGCAGTGACGCTCCGGGGTACAATGAGCAGTTCTTC	CASSDAPGYNEQFF
.	few	TRBV4-1	TRBJ1-5	13	TGCGCCAGCAGCCCCAGGCAGAATCAGCCCCAGCATTTT	CASSPRQNQPQHF
.	.	TRBV7-9	TRBJ1-2	15	TGTGCCAGCAGCTTAGTATCTGCAGGCCACTATGGCTACACCTTC	CASSLVSAGHYGYTF
.	.	TRBV19	TRBJ2-7	15	TGTGCCAGTAGTATGGGATATACAGGGTCCTACGAGCAGTACTTC	CASSMGYTGSYEQYF
.	.	TRBV4-1	TRBJ2-7	16	TGCGCCAGCAGCCAAGATCTATGGACAGAAGCCTACGAGCAGTACTTC	CASSQDLWTEAYEQYF
TRBD1	once	TRBV10-3	TRBJ2-7	17	TGTGCCATCAGTTTCCTACGACAGGGACCCTTCTCCTACGAGCAGTACTTC	CAISFLRQGPFSYEQYF
.	.	TRBV4-1	TRBJ1-3	16	TGCGCCAGCAGCCAAGCCCCCCCAAGGGCTGGAAACACCATATATTTT	CASSQAPPRAGNTIYF
.	.	TRBV9	TRBJ2-1	15	TGTGCCAGCAGCGTCGAGGGGTTCTCCTACAATGAGCAGTTCTTC	CASSVEGFSYNEQFF
TRBD1	.	TRBV27	TRBJ1-2	14	TGTGCCAGCAGTTCCAGGGGGCCCTCCTATGGCTACACCTTC	CASSSRGPSYGYTF
.	.	TRBV6-5	TRBJ2-7	13	TGTGCCAGCAGTTACGCAGGGGTAAACGAGCAGTACTTC	CASSYAGVNEQYF
.	once	TRBV11-2	TRBJ2-7	15	TGTGCCAGCAGCTTAGCTATAGGGGGGAATTACGAGCAGTACTTC	CASSLAIGGNYEQYF
TRBD1	.	TRBV27	TRBJ1-5	13	TGTGCCAGCAGCCCGGGACAGAATCAGCCCCAGCATTTT	CASSPGQNQPQHF
.	.	TRBV6-6	TRBJ2-7	15	TGTGCCAGCAGTTACTCGTTGGAAAGCTCCTACGAGCAGTACTTC	CASSYSLESSYEQYF
.	.	TRBV9	TRBJ1-1	15	TGTGCCAGCAGCGTAGGCTCAGTTGGGTACACTGAAGCTTTCTTT	CASSVGSVGYTEAFF
.	.	TRBV28	TRBJ2-7	11	TGTGCCAGCAGTATGGGCCTGGTGCAGTACTTC	CASSMGLVQYF
.	.	TRBV19	TRBJ2-7	13	TGTGCCAGTACCGGGACTGGCATGGGGGAGCAGTACTTC	CASTGTGMGEQYF
.	.	TRBV30	TRBJ2-2	10	TGTGCCTGGAGTGAAGGGGAGCTGTTTTTT	CAWSEGELFF
.	.	TRBV14	TRBJ2-1	15	TGTGCCAGCAGCCCCAGGGACGACTCCTACAATGAGCAGTTCTTC	CASSPRDDSYNEQFF
TRBD1	.	TRBV19	TRBJ2-2	15	TGTGCCAGTAGTCCAGGGGGCTGGGACACCGGGGAGCTGTTTTTT	CASSPGGWDTGELFF
TRBD2	.	TRBV6-6	TRBJ2-7	15	TGTGCCAGCAGTTCCTCTAGCGGAAACTCCTACGAGCAGTACTTC	CASSSSSGNSYEQYF
.	.	TRBV4-1	TRBJ2-7	12	TGCGCCAGCAGCCAGGGAAGTTACGAGCAGTACTTC	CASSQGSYEQYF
TRBD1	.	TRBV29-1	TRBJ2-2	13	TGCAGCGTTCGGGACAGGGATGTCGGGGAGCTGTTTTTT	CSVRDRDVGELFF
TRBD1	.	TRBV19	TRBJ1-1	15	TGTGCCAGTAGTATAGATTGGACAGGGAACACTGAAGCTTTCTTT	CASSIDWTGNTEAFF
.	.	TRBV19	TRBJ2-7	12	TGTGCCACCGCGGGACAGCCCTACGAGCAGTACTTC	CATAGQPYEQYF
TRBD2	.	TRBV19	TRBJ2-1	16	TGTGCCAGTAGTAAACGACTAGCGGGAGAGTCTTATGAGCAGTTCTTC	CASSKRLAGESYEQFF
.	few	TRBV9	TRBJ2-2	12	TGTGCCAGCAGCCCGAACACCGGGGAGCTGTTTTTT	CASSPNTGELFF
.	.	TRBV7-8	TRBJ2-2	14	TGTGCCAGCAGCTTAGGGGCCCCAGCCGGGGAGCTGTTTTTT	CASSLGAPAGELFF
.	.	TRBV15	TRBJ2-7	14	TGTGCCACCAGCAGTGGTTTTACCTCCTACGAGCAGTACTTC	CATSSGFTSYEQYF
.	.	TRBV7-2	TRBJ2-7	13	TGTGCCAGCAGCTTAGGACGATCCTACGAGCAGTACTTC	CASSLGRSYEQYF
TRBD2	.	TRBV9	TRBJ2-2	16	TGTGCCAGCAGCCTGACTAGCGGGCCCATCACCGGGGAGCTGTTTTTT	CASSLTSGPITGELFF
TRBD2	.	TRBV28	TRBJ2-5	18	TGTGCCAGCACCACCCCCTTGGATAGCGGGGAGTACCAAGAGACCCAGTACTTC	CASTTPLDSGEYQETQYF
TRBD1	.	TRBV5-4	TRBJ2-1	14	TGTGCCAGCAGCTTGGGGGACAGGGTAAATGAGCAGTTCTTC	CASSLGDRVNEQFF
TRBD1	.	TRBV27	TRBJ1-1	15	TGTGCCAGCAGTTTATCCGGCAGGGGGAATACTGAAGCTTTCTTT	CASSLSGRGNTEAFF
TRBD1	.	TRBV5-6	TRBJ2-1	15	TGTGCCAGCAGCTTGGGACAGGGCTCCTACAATGAGCAGTTCTTC	CASSLGQGSYNEQFF
.	.	TRBV28	TRBJ2-7	12	TGTGCCAGCAGTTTACGCGGCTACGAGCAGTACTTC	CASSLRGYEQYF
TRBD1	.	TRBV6-5	TRBJ2-7	15	TGTGCCAGCAGTCCACGACAGGGGGGTGCCTACGAGCAGTACTTC	CASSPRQGGAYEQYF
TRBD2	.	TRBV2	TRBJ2-1	15	TGTGCCAGCAGGCTTAGCGGGAGCTCCTACAATGAGCAGTTCTTC	CASRLSGSSYNEQFF
.	.	TRBV6-1	TRBJ2-7	11	TGTGCCAGCAGGAGTTACTACGAGCAGTACTTC	CASRSYYEQYF
TRBD2	.	TRBV11-2	TRBJ2-7	17	TGTGCCAGCAGCCCAGATTTTTCGAGCGGGAGATCCTACGAGCAGTACTTC	CASSPDFSSGRSYEQYF
.	.	TRBV19	TRBJ2-7	13	TGTGCCAGTAGTCCGGGACCCTACTACGAGCAGTACTTC	CASSPGPYYEQYF
.	once	TRBV10-1	TRBJ2-5	13	TGCGCCAGCAGTGAAACCCCTGAGGAGACCCAGTACTTC	CASSETPEETQYF
TRBD1	once	TRBV28	TRBJ1-5	18	TGTGCCAGCAGTTTATCAGTCTTCGGCAGGGGGTCTTATCAGCCCCAGCATTTT	CASSLSVFGRGSYQPQHF
TRBD2	.	TRBV27	TRBJ2-1	16	TGTGCCAGCAGTTCTCGGGTAGCGGGAGGCAGGTATGAGCAGTTCTTC	CASSSRVAGGRYEQFF
.	.	TRBV5-1	TRBJ2-1	15	TGCGCCAGCAGCCCGGGACAAAGTAACTACAATGAGCAGTTCTTC	CASSPGQSNYNEQFF
TRBD2	.	TRBV29-1	TRBJ2-1	13	TGCAGCGTTCGCCCAGCGGGAGGGAATGAGCAGTTCTTC	CSVRPAGGNEQFF
TRBD1	.	TRBV18	TRBJ2-7	18	TGTGCCAGCTCACCCCCCCGCGTCGGGACAGCCAGCTCCTACGAGCAGTACTTC	CASSPPRVGTASSYEQYF